The 32 T cell receptor beta chains below come from one sample, sequenced in a study of T cell responses to AZD1222 COVID-19 vaccine. The repertoire was sequenced with immunoSEQ multiplex PCR; TCRdb's copy has only in-frame clones and lacks some. The table includes 90,000 to 150,000 clones, around nine tenths detected once. The specimen was peripheral blood, collected 28 days after the second AZD1222 dose. The receptors were gathered from an adult who received the AZD1222 COVID-19 vaccine.

The chain joins TRBV3-1 (or the pseudogene TRBV3-2) to TRBJ1-1, with TRBD1 as a possible D gene (6 bases). The CDR3 is 11 amino acids. V was cut by 5 bases and J by 8 bases, with 9 bases left in between. Germline loops: CDR1 LGHDT, CDR2 YNNKEL (reference sequence). CDR3 in DNA: TGTGCCAGCAGCGCCGGGACAGAAGCTTTCTTT. This sequence encodes CASSAGTEAFF.

The J gene is TRBJ1-1, the V gene TRBV27, with 7 bases identical to TRBD1. CDR1 and CDR2 (germline): MNHEY, SMNVEV (reference sequence). CDR3 length: 16 amino acids. Trimming removed 3 bases from V and 5 bases from J; junction bases left unmatched: 12. CDR3 DNA sequence: TGTGCCAGCAGTTTTTATCAGGGGGAAGGGCAGACTGAAGCTTTCTTT. Translation gives CASSFYQGEGQTEAFF.

The chain uses TRBV9 and TRBJ2-3; 11 bases align to TRBD2. This CDR3 has 14 amino acids. Germline CDR1 and CDR2: SGDLS and YYNGEE. The junction had 1 base not matched to a gene; V was cut back by 3 bases and J by 4 bases. The CDR3 sequence: CASSALAGADTQYF. The CDR3, as DNA: TGTGCCAGCAGCGCACTAGCGGGGGCAGATACGCAGTATTTT. Combining the CDR3 with reference TRBV9 and TRBJ2-3 gives the whole variable domain DSGVTQTPKHLITATGQRVTLRCSPRSGDLSVYWYQQSLDQGLQFLIQYYNGEERAKGNILERFSAQQFPDLHSELNLSSLELGDSALYFCASSALAGADTQYFGPGTRLTVL.

The chain couples TRBV18 to TRBJ2-1; no definite D call. Trimming stripped 3 bases from V and 6 bases from J, with 15 bases between. The germline V gene encodes CDR1 KGHSH and CDR2 LQKENI. The CDR3 is 15 amino acids. CDR3 in amino acids: CASSPAGPNGNEQFF. The CDR3 DNA is TGTGCCAGCTCACCGGCTGGACCTAACGGCAATGAGCAGTTCTTC.

This chain connects TRBV2 to TRBJ1-4; unclear D gene. The germline V gene has CDR1 SNHLY and CDR2 FYNNEI. The ends were cut back, 5 bases at V and 0 bases at J, with 7 bases in the middle. The CDR3 covers 14 residues. This CDR3 reads CASSYSATNEKLFF. In nucleotides, the CDR3 is TGTGCCAGCAGTTACAGTGCAACTAATGAAAAACTGTTTTTT.

The chain uses TRBV28 and TRBJ2-7; 8 nucleotides line up with TRBD1. The CDR3 has 15 amino acids. V was pared by 5 bases and J by 7 bases, with 13 bases of the junction left unmatched. Per the germline V gene, CDR1 is MDHEN and CDR2 is SYDVKM. The CDR3 loop reads CASSLTGQGTGEQYF. DNA for the CDR3: TGTGCCAGCAGTCTAACCGGACAGGGCACGGGGGAGCAGTACTTC.

This clone occurred a few times. CDR3 nucleotides: TGTGCCAGCAGCTTGGATGGCAGATTGAGCAATCAGCCCCAGCATTTT. Its translation is CASSLDGRLSNQPQHF. This sequence joins TRBV5-8 and TRBJ1-5, with D unclear. V was clipped by 0 bases and J by 1 base, with 11 bases between them. This CDR3 comprises 16 residues. Germline assignment: CDR1 SGHTS and CDR2 YDEGEE.

This chain joins TRBV6-5 and TRBJ2-7, with TRBD2 matching 7 bases. V shed 7 bases and J 0 bases; nucleotides not matched to a gene: 9. The V gene's germline CDR1 is MNHEY and CDR2 SVGAGI. This CDR3 region has 15 residues. In DNA, the CDR3 is TGTGCCAGCAATCGGGCTAGCGGTTACTCCTACGAGCAGTACTTC. As protein: CASNRASGYSYEQYF.

This rearrangement joins TRBV11-3 to TRBJ2-3; D is undetermined. Germline V gene lookup returns CDR1 SGHNT and CDR2 YENEEA. The CDR3 spans 13 residues. Trimming pared 3 bases from V and 2 bases from J, leaving 6 bases between. CDR3 in DNA: TGTGCCAGCAGCTTTGGCTACACAGATACGCAGTATTTT. Translated: CASSFGYTDTQYF.

This chain connects TRBV7-9 to TRBJ2-7; D is uncertain. V lost 2 bases to trimming and J lost 3 bases, with 11 bases between them. Germline V lookup: CDR1 SEHNR, CDR2 FQNEAQ (reference sequence). The CDR3 has 14 residues. CDR3 in amino acids: CASSLTSAHYEQYF. The CDR3 bases are TGTGCCAGCAGCTTAACCAGTGCCCACTACGAGCAGTACTTC.

The chain combines TRBV6-5 with TRBJ1-2; tentative D call: TRBD1 (5 bases). This CDR3 is 14 amino acids long. CDR1 and CDR2 from the germline V gene are MNHEY and SVGAGI. The V gene lost 5 bases and the J gene lost 5 bases, with 15 bases spanning the gap. CDR3: CASSRTGGVYGYTF. The CDR3 DNA reads TGTGCCAGCAGTCGGACGGGGGGGGTTTATGGCTACACCTTC.

V is TRBV11-2 and J is TRBJ2-7; tentative D call: TRBD1 (6 bases). The V gene's germline CDR1 is SGHAT and CDR2 FQNNGV. This CDR3 has 16 amino acids. With 7 bases removed from V and 4 bases from J, the gap between germline ends came to 23 bases. Written as DNA, the CDR3 is TGTGCCAGCATCGAGTCCCAGGGGTCCAGCTGGTACGAGCAGTACTTC. It yields the protein CASIESQGSSWYEQYF.

The chain carries TRBV2 and TRBJ1-2, with D tentatively TRBD1 (6 bases). CDR3 size: 14 residues. CDR1 is SNHLY, CDR2 FYNNEI, per germline. Trimming removed 7 bases from V and 8 bases from J, with 20 bases in between. CDR3 sequence: CASTRSGASSGYTF. Here the CDR3 DNA reads TGTGCCAGCACCCGGTCGGGGGCATCATCCGGCTACACCTTC.

V is TRBV19 and J is TRBJ2-1, with D perhaps given as TRBD1 or TRBD2 (6 bases each). CDR1 and CDR2 (germline): LNHDA, SQIVND (reference sequence). The CDR3 runs 14 residues. The V and J ends lost 7 bases and 4 bases respectively, with 14 bases between them. CDR3: CASKEGGAYNEQFF. DNA of the CDR3: TGTGCCAGTAAAGAGGGGGGCGCATACAATGAGCAGTTCTTC.

The chain recombines TRBV4-1 with TRBJ2-5; D possibly corresponds to TRBD2 (7 bases). The V end was cut by 4 bases, the J end by 4 bases, with 13 bases between. The CDR3 has 14 residues. Germline-derived CDR1 and CDR2 are MGHRA and YSYEKL. As DNA, the CDR3 is TGCGCCAGCAGCCGCGGGGGCGGAACAGAGACCCAGTACTTC. Protein: CASSRGGGTETQYF.

V usage is TRBV7-9 and J usage is TRBJ2-7, with 9 bases lining up with TRBD1. The CDR3 consists of 16 residues. From germline, CDR1 is SEHNR and CDR2 FQNEAQ (reference sequence). V dropped 4 bases and J dropped 5; count of bases not matched to a gene: 12. In DNA, the CDR3 is TGTGCCAGCAGCTCAACTCGGACAGGGGAGTTGCACGAGCAGTACTTC. Translation gives CASSSTRTGELHEQYF.

V gene TRBV6-5 combines with J gene TRBJ1-1; 7 nucleotides align to TRBD1. After removal of 0 bases from V and 2 bases from J, the junction contained 6 bases not matched to a gene. Germline V CDR1 and CDR2: MNHEY, SVGAGI. This CDR3 region has 16 residues. CDR3 in DNA: TGTGCCAGCAGTTACTCCCAGGGGGGGATCAACACTGAAGCTTTCTTT. Translated: CASSYSQGGINTEAFF.

The J gene is TRBJ2-7, the V gene TRBV4-1; D possibly uses TRBD1 or TRBD2 (6 bases each). The CDR3 spans 15 residues. Per the germline V gene, CDR1 is MGHRA and CDR2 is YSYEKL. V lost 1 base and J lost 2, with 12 bases in between. The chain's CDR3 is CASSQAGAGTYEQYF. The DNA of the CDR3 is TGCGCCAGCAGCCAAGCGGGGGCAGGAACCTACGAGCAGTACTTC.

This clone turned up a few times. This chain joins TRBV18 and TRBJ1-1, with a tentative D call TRBD1 (5 bases). Germline V gene lookup returns CDR1 KGHSH and CDR2 LQKENI. Deletions cut 5 bases from V and 0 bases from J, with 16 bases between. The CDR3 loop spans 16 amino acids. CDR3 protein: CASSSVGQLMNTEAFF. The DNA for the CDR3 is TGTGCCAGCTCATCCGTAGGACAACTAATGAACACTGAAGCTTTCTTT.

This clone has just one count. Written as DNA, the CDR3 is TGCGCCAGCATGAACCTTCCCGAGCAGTACTTC. Its protein is CASMNLPEQYF. This chain connects TRBV10-2 to TRBJ2-7; D gene unclear. V lost 7 bases and J lost 6, with 10 bases in between. This CDR3 is 11 amino acids long. CDR1 is WSHSY and CDR2 is SAAADI in the germline V gene.

This clone was found once. The genes are TRBV18 and TRBJ2-1; maybe TRBD1 (8 bases). Trimming pared 4 bases from V and 9 bases from J, leaving 16 bases between. The CDR3 contains 14 residues. The germline gives CDR1 KGHSH, CDR2 LQKENI. The CDR3 DNA reads TGTGCCAGCTCACGTGGACAGGGAGGGGGTGAGCAGTTCTTC. Residues: CASSRGQGGGEQFF.

This rearrangement joins TRBV6-5 to TRBJ2-2; 8 positions match TRBD2. The CDR3 runs to 14 residues. V lost 5 bases to trimming and J lost 7 bases; unmatched junction nucleotides: 6. Germline assignment: CDR1 MNHEY and CDR2 SVGAGI. The CDR3 sequence: CASSISGESGELFF. In nucleotides, the CDR3 is TGTGCCAGCAGTATTAGCGGGGAGAGCGGGGAGCTGTTTTTT.

This chain connects TRBV30 to TRBJ1-2; unclear D gene. This CDR3 has 12 residues. Germline V lookup: CDR1 GTSNPN, CDR2 SVGIG (reference sequence). V was clipped by 4 bases and J by 7 bases, with 13 bases between them. CDR3 amino acids: CAWTPKAGGYTF. The CDR3 nucleotides read TGTGCCTGGACGCCCAAGGCGGGTGGCTACACCTTC.

The chain has TRBV6-1 and TRBJ1-5; unclear D gene. This CDR3 spans 15 amino acids. Germline-derived CDR1 and CDR2 are MNHNS and SASEGT. Between the trimmed V and J ends, which lost 0 bases and 5 bases, there was a span of 11 bases. The CDR3 DNA is TGTGCCAGCAGTGAAGCGACACGTCTTCATCAGCCCCAGCATTTT. This gives the protein CASSEATRLHQPQHF.

The CDR3 DNA follows: TGTGCCAGCAGCTCCTCTCCGGAGGGCACCATATATTTT. Translated: CASSSSPEGTIYF. The rearrangement joins TRBV9 to TRBJ1-3; D gene uncertain. This CDR3 is built from 13 residues. V was cut by 4 bases and J by 9 bases, with 14 bases left in between. CDR1 and CDR2 (germline): SGDLS, YYNGEE.

V is TRBV25-1 and J is TRBJ1-1; D unresolved. V gave up 0 bases and J gave up 2 bases, with 7 bases separating them. Germline V gene lookup returns CDR1 MGHDK and CDR2 SYGVNS. This CDR3 has 14 residues. In nucleotides, the CDR3 is TGTGCCAGCAGTGAATATCCCCCCAACACTGAAGCTTTCTTT. Translation gives CASSEYPPNTEAFF. The variable domain in full, with the rest retrieved from reference TRBV25-1 and TRBJ1-1, is EADIYQTPRYLVIGTGKKITLECSQTMGHDKMYWYQQDPGMELHLIHYSYGVNSTEKGDLSSESTVSRIRTEHFPLTLESARPSHTSQYLCASSEYPPNTEAFFGQGTRLTVV.

This chain links TRBV19 with TRBJ1-5, with a tentative D call TRBD1 (5 bases). The length of the CDR3 is 12 residues. Trimming shortened V by 6 bases and J by 6 bases, and 9 bases separated the two germline ends. The germline gives CDR1 LNHDA, CDR2 SQIVND (reference sequence). CDR3 DNA sequence: TGTGCCAGTAGCGGGACGGGTCAGCCCCAGCATTTT. Translated: CASSGTGQPQHF.

The chain couples TRBV3-1 (or the pseudogene TRBV3-2) to TRBJ2-4; TRBD1 matches at 10 bases. Trimming cost V 4 bases and J 8 bases; bases outside gene matches: 8. Germline V gene data show CDR1 as LGHDT and CDR2 as YNNKEL (reference sequence). The CDR3 is made up of 15 amino acids. This CDR3 is CASSRPGQGRYIQYF. The CDR3 DNA sequence: TGTGCCAGCAGCCGGCCGGGACAGGGGAGGTACATTCAGTACTTC.

V gene TRBV15 combines with J gene TRBJ1-1, with D tentatively TRBD1 (6 bases). Germline V lookup: CDR1 LNHNV, CDR2 YYDKDF (reference sequence). Trimming pared 3 bases from V and 0 bases from J, leaving 14 bases between. CDR3 length equals 16 residues. The CDR3 region has the DNA TGTGCCACCAGCAGGGGGGCAGGTACCATGAACACTGAAGCTTTCTTT. Its translation: CATSRGAGTMNTEAFF.

The chain recombines TRBV5-4 with TRBJ2-3; 15 nucleotides match TRBD2. CDR1 SGHNT and CDR2 YYREEE come from the germline V gene (reference sequence). The trim removed 4 bases at V and 1 base at J, leaving 7 bases unmatched. CDR3 length equals 18 residues. DNA of the CDR3: TGTGCCAGCAGCGGGGGACTAGCGGGGGGCCTTCGCACAGATACGCAGTATTTT. The encoded protein is CASSGGLAGGLRTDTQYF.

The chain uses TRBV20-1 and TRBJ2-7; tentative D call: TRBD2 (5 bases). The CDR3 length is 11 residues. V shed 5 bases and J shed 0 bases, with 5 bases lying between them. Germline-derived CDR1 and CDR2 are DFQATT and SNEGSKA (reference sequence). CDR3 amino acids: CSAGSSYEQYF. The CDR3 DNA reads as TGCAGTGCTGGGAGCTCCTACGAGCAGTACTTC.

CDR3 protein: CASRLSEARRSFF. For the CDR3, the DNA is TGTGCCAGCAGACTCTCAGAGGCACGAAGGTCTTTCTTT. The chain links TRBV6-5 to TRBJ1-1, with D uncertain. The CDR3 length is 13 residues. Germline CDR1 and CDR2: MNHEY and SVGAGI. Trimming pared 6 bases from V and 12 bases from J, leaving 20 bases between.